This T cell receptor (beta chain) was recovered during a study of long-term antiretroviral therapy in people with HIV. Study-wide points: ART adherence, viral resistance and therapy changes went undocumented.

There was at least one pre-ART PBMC sample for each donor, plus at least two post-ART PBMC samples. Every participant with HIV received treatment in the United States. Before DNA extraction, 1-10 million cryopreserved PBMC were held in the samples. V lost 6 bases, J lost 1 base, and 7 bases lay in between. The CDR3 runs to 12 residues. Germline CDR1 and CDR2: MNHEY and SVGAGI. Details on this clone: Its antigen is still unknown.

A v3.0 immunoSEQ assay was performed at survey level. TCRdb's table, derived via immunoSEQ multiplex PCR, lists solely in-frame clones and lacks some. The profile shows 20,000 to 25,000 clones, 70% to 85% of them singletons. The sequence came from a woman in her thirties or forties with HIV. This chain uses TRBV6-5 with TRBJ2-7, with D uncertain. Sequencing used unsorted PBMCs, obtained 1.2 years after starting antiretroviral therapy. In DNA, the CDR3 is TGTGCCAGCAGAACAGCATCCTACGAGCAGTACTTC. Translating gives CASRTASYEQYF.